The sequence of this TCR beta chain was determined in a study of blood T cells in healthy people across ages. Of note for this clonotype: What it binds is unknown. A junction end diverges from the germline sequence, so it may reflect a read error.

Germline-derived CDR1 and CDR2 are SNHLY and FYNNEI. CDR3 length: 11 amino acids. It was with a sample-barcoded 5' primer and a J-beta primer mix that a second PCR of roughly 7 to 11 cycles was run. TCRdb reanalysed the 5' RACE reads using MiXCR and keeps one entry per CDR3 protein. Of 1.5 million to 2 million distinct CDR3 sequences listed, around half were seen once; the top ten hold less than 2.5%. Regarding the study as a whole: CMV status of donors was not determined, possibly confounding expanded clonotype changes.

The sequence came from a woman aged 40 to 50 in good health. The material sequenced was blood. The rearrangement uses TRBV2 and TRBJ2-4; TRBD1 aligns across 9 bases. CDR3 loop: CASSEGTGMYF. Written as DNA, the CDR3 is TGTGCCAGCAGCGAAGGGACAGGGATGTACTTC. The full variable domain, with the rest looked up from reference TRBV2 and TRBJ2-4, is EPEVTQTPSHQVTQMGQEVILRCVPISNHLYFYWYRQILGQKVEFLVSFYNNEISEKSEIFDDQFSVERPDGSNFTLKIRSTKLEDSAMYFCASSEGTGMYFGAGTRLSVL.